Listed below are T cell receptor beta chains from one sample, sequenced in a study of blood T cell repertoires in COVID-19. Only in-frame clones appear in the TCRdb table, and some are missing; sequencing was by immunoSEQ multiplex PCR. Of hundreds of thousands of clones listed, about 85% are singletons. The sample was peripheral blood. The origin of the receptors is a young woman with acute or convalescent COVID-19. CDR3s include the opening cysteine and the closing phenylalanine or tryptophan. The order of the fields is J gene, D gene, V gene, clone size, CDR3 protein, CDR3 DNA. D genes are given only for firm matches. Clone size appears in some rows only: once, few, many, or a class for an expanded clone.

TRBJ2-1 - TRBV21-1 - CASSKAQPGEYNEQFF TGTGCCAGCAGCAAAGCTCAGCCAGGGGAATACAATGAGCAGTTCTTC
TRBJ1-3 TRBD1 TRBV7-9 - CAILGGQGVVSGNTIYF TGTGCCATCCTCGGAGGCCAGGGGGTAGTTTCTGGAAACACCATATATTTT
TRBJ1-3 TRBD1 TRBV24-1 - CATSDDRGSGNTIYF TGTGCCACCAGTGATGACAGGGGGAGTGGAAACACCATATATTTT
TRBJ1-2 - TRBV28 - CASSFDRRYGYTF TGTGCCAGCAGTTTCGACAGACGATATGGCTACACCTTC
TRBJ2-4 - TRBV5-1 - CASSLAGAKNIQYF TGCGCCAGCAGCTTGGCAGGGGCCAAAAACATTCAGTACTTC
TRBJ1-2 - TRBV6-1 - CASSEILTGHNYGYTF TGTGCCAGCAGTGAAATTCTAACAGGGCATAACTATGGCTACACCTTC
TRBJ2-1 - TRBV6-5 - CASSYSRLNEQFF TGTGCCAGCAGTTACTCGAGGCTTAATGAGCAGTTCTTC
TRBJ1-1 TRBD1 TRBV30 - CAWSQGAEAFF TGTGCCTGGAGTCAGGGGGCTGAAGCTTTCTTT
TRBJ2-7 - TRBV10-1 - CASSEGGYGSYEQYF TGCGCCAGCAGCGAGGGGGGGTATGGCTCCTACGAGCAGTACTTC
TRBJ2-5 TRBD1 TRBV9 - CASSVVGTGQGWETQYF TGTGCCAGCAGCGTAGTAGGAACGGGACAGGGCTGGGAGACCCAGTACTTC
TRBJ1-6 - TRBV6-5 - CASIATGQASPLHF TGTGCCAGCATTGCGACAGGCCAAGCTTCACCCCTCCACTTT
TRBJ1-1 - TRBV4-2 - CASSQDFIRGEAFF TGTGCCAGCAGCCAAGATTTTATTCGGGGGGAAGCTTTCTTT
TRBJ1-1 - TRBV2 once CASKTDMNTEAFF TGTGCCAGCAAAACAGATATGAACACTGAAGCTTTCTTT
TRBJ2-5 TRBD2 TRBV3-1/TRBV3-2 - CASSHYTPSGRWYGETQYF TGTGCCAGCAGTCATTACACTCCTAGCGGGAGATGGTATGGAGAGACCCAGTACTTC
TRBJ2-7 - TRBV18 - CASSPLGGGNYEQYF TGTGCCAGCTCACCCTTGGGAGGGGGAAACTACGAGCAGTACTTC
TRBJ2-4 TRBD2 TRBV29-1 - CSVEIAGVSGIQYF TGCAGCGTTGAAATAGCGGGAGTAAGTGGCATTCAGTACTTC
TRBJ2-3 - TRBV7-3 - CASSLSFADTQYF TGTGCCAGCAGCTTATCGTTTGCAGATACGCAGTATTTT
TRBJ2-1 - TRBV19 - CASSIALNSYNEQFF TGTGCCAGTAGTATAGCACTTAATTCCTACAATGAGCAGTTCTTC
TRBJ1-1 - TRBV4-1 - CASSQRQFTEAFF TGCGCCAGCAGCCAACGACAGTTCACTGAAGCTTTCTTT